This T cell receptor (beta chain) is drawn from a study of identical twins. Many counts were recorded for this clonotype. Its target is not known. TCRdb reanalysed the 5' RACE reads using MiXCR and keeps one entry per CDR3 protein. Among 640,000 or so distinct CDR3 sequences, around 5.7% were seen once, and the ten largest hold approximately 2%. Germline-derived CDR1 and CDR2 are KGHDR and SFDVKD. Trimming removed 9 bases at V and 8 bases at J, with 10 bases between. CDR3 length equals 11 residues. Study-wide points: Cross-sectional statistical analysis was relied on for the conclusions, without the same donors being followed. Potential partial confounding of zero-insertion analyses by invariant MAIT and iNKT cells was noted. Out-of-frame alpha sequences common to twins exhibited a surplus of low generation probability. With abundant cord blood beta clonotypes, insertions were fewer; memory repertoires showed no such pattern.

The chain employs TRBV24-1 and TRBJ2-1; a possible D gene is TRBD2 (5 bases). Sequencing used naive T cells sorted from blood. The receptor's source is a man younger than 30 in good health. CDR3 nucleotide sequence: TGTGCCACCCGCTTGGAGGATGAGCAGTTCTTC. Translating gives CATRLEDEQFF.